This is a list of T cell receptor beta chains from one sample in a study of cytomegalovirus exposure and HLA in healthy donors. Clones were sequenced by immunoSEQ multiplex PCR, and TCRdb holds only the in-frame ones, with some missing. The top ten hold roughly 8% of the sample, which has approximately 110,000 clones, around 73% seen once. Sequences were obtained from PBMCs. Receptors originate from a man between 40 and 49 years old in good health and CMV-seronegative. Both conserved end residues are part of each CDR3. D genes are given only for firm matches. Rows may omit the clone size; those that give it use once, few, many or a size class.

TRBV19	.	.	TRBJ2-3	TGTGCCAGTAAAGCCGCCAGCACAGATACGCAGTATTTT	CASKAASTDTQYF
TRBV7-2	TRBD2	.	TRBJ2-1	TGTGCCAGCAGCTTGGAAGGGCGGGGGGGCATAAATGAGCAGTTCTTC	CASSLEGRGGINEQFF
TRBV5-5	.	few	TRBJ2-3	TGCGCCAGCAGCCAGGGGTTAGATCCAGATACGCAGTATTTT	CASSQGLDPDTQYF
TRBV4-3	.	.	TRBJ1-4	TGCGCCAGCAAGGACAATCAAAATGAAAAACTGTTTTTT	CASKDNQNEKLFF
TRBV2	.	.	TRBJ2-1	TGTGCCAGCAGCCGCCAGACATCAATCAATGAGCAGTTCTTC	CASSRQTSINEQFF
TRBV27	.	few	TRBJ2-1	TGTGCCAGCTCCCCTAACTCCTACAATGAGCAGTTCTTC	CASSPNSYNEQFF
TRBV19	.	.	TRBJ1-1	TGTGCCACCGTCTGGGGCAACACTGAAGCTTTCTTT	CATVWGNTEAFF
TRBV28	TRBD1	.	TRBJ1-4	TGTGCCAGCAGTCCAGAACAGGGGGCAGCTGAAAAACTGTTTTTT	CASSPEQGAAEKLFF
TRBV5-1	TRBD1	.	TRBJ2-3	TGCGCCAGCTCCTCGGGACAGGGTGTAGATACGCAGTATTTT	CASSSGQGVDTQYF
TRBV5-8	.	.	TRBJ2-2	TGTGCCAGCAGCTTCACTAGGCTAACCGGGGAGCTGTTTTTT	CASSFTRLTGELFF
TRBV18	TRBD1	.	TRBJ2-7	TGTGCCAGCTCACCACCGGACAGGGGGCTTGGCGAGCAGTACTTC	CASSPPDRGLGEQYF
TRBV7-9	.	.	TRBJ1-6	TGTGCCAGCAGCTTAGGCAGGGCGGTCAATTCACCCCTCCACTTT	CASSLGRAVNSPLHF
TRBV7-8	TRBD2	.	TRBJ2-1	TGTGCCAGCAGCTTAGTGGGGCAGCGGGGGGGCGGAGAGGAGCAGTTCTTC	CASSLVGQRGGGEEQFF
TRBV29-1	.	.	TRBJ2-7	TGCAGCGTAGAGAACTCCTACGAGCAGTACTTC	CSVENSYEQYF
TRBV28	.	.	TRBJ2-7	TGTGCCAGCAGTGTGGGAGGGGGAACCTACGAGCAGTACTTC	CASSVGGGTYEQYF
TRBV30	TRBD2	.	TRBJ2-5	TGTGCCTGGACTAGCGGTAGGACCCAGTACTTC	CAWTSGRTQYF
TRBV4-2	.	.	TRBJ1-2	TGTGCCAGCAGCCACGATCGGAGCTATGGCTACACCTTC	CASSHDRSYGYTF
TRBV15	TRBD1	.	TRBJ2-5	TGTGCCACCAGCAGAGGGGACAGAGACCAAGAGACCCAGTACTTC	CATSRGDRDQETQYF
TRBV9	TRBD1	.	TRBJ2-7	TGTGCCAGCAGCGAAACAGGGGACCCCTACGAGCAGTACTTC	CASSETGDPYEQYF
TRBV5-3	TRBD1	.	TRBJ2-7	TGTGCCAGAAGCCCCTCTTGGGACAGAACCTACGAGCAGTACTTC	CARSPSWDRTYEQYF
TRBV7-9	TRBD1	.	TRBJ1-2	TGTGCCAGCAGGGGGACAGGGTTTAACTATGGCTACACCTTC	CASRGTGFNYGYTF
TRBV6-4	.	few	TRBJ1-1	TGTGCCAGCAGCCGCGCGAACACTGAAGCTTTCTTT	CASSRANTEAFF
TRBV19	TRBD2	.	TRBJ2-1	TGTGCCAGTAAATCCTCAGCGGGGGGGCCTTCCGGCATTTTCTTC	CASKSSAGGPSGIFF
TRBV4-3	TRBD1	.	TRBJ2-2	TGCGCCAGCAGCCAAGAGGGACAGAAGAACACCGGGGAGCTGTTTTTT	CASSQEGQKNTGELFF
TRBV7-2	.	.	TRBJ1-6	TGTGCCAGCAGCTTAGTGGCAGGGGCCTATAATTCACCCCTCCACTTT	CASSLVAGAYNSPLHF
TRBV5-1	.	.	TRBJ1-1	TGCGCCAGTAGGCTTGGACAGAACACTGAAGCTTTCTTT	CASRLGQNTEAFF
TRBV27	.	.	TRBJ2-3	TGTGCCAGCAGTCAACAGGGCGCAGATACGCAGTATTTT	CASSQQGADTQYF
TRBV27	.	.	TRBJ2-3	TGTGCCAGCAGTTTAATGGGGAGTGGGACAGATACGCAGTATTTT	CASSLMGSGTDTQYF
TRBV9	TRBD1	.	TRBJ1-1	TGTGCCAGCAGCCAAGACAGGGGTGGGACTGAAGCTTTCTTT	CASSQDRGGTEAFF
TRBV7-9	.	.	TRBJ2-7	TGTTCCAGCAGCCCGGGGCCCTGGGAGGACGAGCAGTACTTC	CSSSPGPWEDEQYF
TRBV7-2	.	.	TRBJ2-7	TGTGCCAGCAGCTTAGTTTTAGCGGATCAGTACTTC	CASSLVLADQYF
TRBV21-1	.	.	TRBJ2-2	TGTGCCAGCAGCATGACTAGCGGGGGACAAAACACCGGGGAGCTGTTTTTT	CASSMTSGGQNTGELFF
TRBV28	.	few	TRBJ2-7	TGTGCCAGCAGTTTGGGACTCGGGAGCTCCTACGAGCAGTACTTC	CASSLGLGSSYEQYF
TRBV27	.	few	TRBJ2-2	TGTGCCAGCAGTGAGACAGGTCCAACCGGGGAGCTGTTTTTT	CASSETGPTGELFF
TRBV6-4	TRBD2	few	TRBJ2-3	TGTGCCAGCAGTTTAGCGGGGGGGCCAGATACGCAGTATTTT	CASSLAGGPDTQYF
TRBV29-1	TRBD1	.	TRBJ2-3	TGCAGCGTTCGAGGCCCGGGACAGGGGGCCGGAGATACGCAGTATTTT	CSVRGPGQGAGDTQYF
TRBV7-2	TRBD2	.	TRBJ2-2	TGTGCCAGCAGTCGTTCCTGGCGGGGGGACACCGGGGAGCTGTTTTTT	CASSRSWRGDTGELFF
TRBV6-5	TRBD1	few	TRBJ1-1	TGTGCCAGCAGTTACGACAGGGGGCAAAGCACTGAAGCTTTCTTT	CASSYDRGQSTEAFF
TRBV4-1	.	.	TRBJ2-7	TGCGCCAGCAGCCAAGAACAGTTCTACGAGCAGTACTTC	CASSQEQFYEQYF
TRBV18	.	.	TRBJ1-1	TGTGCCAGCTCACCAGGACAGACGAACACTGAAGCTTTCTTT	CASSPGQTNTEAFF
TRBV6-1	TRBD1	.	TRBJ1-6	TGTGCCAGCAGTGTACCCTCAGGACAGGGGAATTCACCCCTCCACTTT	CASSVPSGQGNSPLHF
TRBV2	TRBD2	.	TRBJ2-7	TGTGCCAGCAGTGACGGGAGGGGACAAAAACTCCACGAGCAGTACTTC	CASSDGRGQKLHEQYF
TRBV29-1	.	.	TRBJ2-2	TGCAGCGTTGTGAGGCCAGGGGATGAAACCGGGGAGCTGTTTTTT	CSVVRPGDETGELFF
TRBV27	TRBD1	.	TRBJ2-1	TGTGCCAGCAGTCCCGGACAGGGGACCTACAATGAGCAGTTCTTC	CASSPGQGTYNEQFF
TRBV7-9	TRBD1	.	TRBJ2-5	TGTGCCAGCAACGGACAGGGGATACTATCGGAGACCCAGTACTTC	CASNGQGILSETQYF
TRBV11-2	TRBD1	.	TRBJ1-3	TGTGCCAGCAGCCTAACCGGGACAGGGCCTGGAAACACCATATATTTT	CASSLTGTGPGNTIYF
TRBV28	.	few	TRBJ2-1	TGTGCCAGCAGTCCGGGGGGCCAGAGGGGCAATGAGCAGTTCTTC	CASSPGGQRGNEQFF
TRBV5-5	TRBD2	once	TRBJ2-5	TGTGCCAGCAGCTTGGTTGGGGGGGGAGGGGAGACCCAGTACTTC	CASSLVGGGGETQYF
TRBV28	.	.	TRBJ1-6	TGTGCCAGCAGCCCTCCCTTAACAGGGCTCCAGGATTCACCCCTCCACTTT	CASSPPLTGLQDSPLHF
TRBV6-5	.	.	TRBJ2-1	TGTGCCAGCAGTTACTCGGTGGGGGGATACAATGAGCAGTTCTTC	CASSYSVGGYNEQFF
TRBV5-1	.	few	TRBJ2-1	TGCGCCAGCAGCGGAGCGGAGGTCGGTGAGCAGTTCTTC	CASSGAEVGEQFF
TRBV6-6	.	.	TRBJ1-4	TGTGCCAGCCATGGGGGGACTACCAAGGAAAAACTGTTTTTT	CASHGGTTKEKLFF
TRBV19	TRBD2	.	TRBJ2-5	TGTGCCAGTAGTACGACGCGGGGGGGGATCGGTCTAGGGACCCAGTACTTC	CASSTTRGGIGLGTQYF
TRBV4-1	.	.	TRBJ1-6	TGCGCCAGCAGCCAAGCTACAGGGACGACTTCACCCCTCCACTTT	CASSQATGTTSPLHF
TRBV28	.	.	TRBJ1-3	TGTGCCAGCAGTTTACAGGAGGGAGGGAGAAACACCATATATTTT	CASSLQEGGRNTIYF
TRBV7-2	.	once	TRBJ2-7	TGTGCCAGCAGCTTAGGGGCAGTAAGCTCCTACGAGCAGTACTTC	CASSLGAVSSYEQYF
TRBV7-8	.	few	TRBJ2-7	TGTGCCAGCAGCTTAGTCAGGGATATCTCCTACGAGCAGTACTTC	CASSLVRDISYEQYF